The 22 T cell receptor beta chains below all came from one sample that was sequenced in a study of vaccination effects on CD4 cells after COVID-19. At the end of 9 to 11 days of culture, CD4+ T cells were isolated. Each participant received a vaccine that was either BNT162b2 or mRNA-1273, given as two doses. No antigen is known for these receptors. Profiled with immunoSEQ multiplex PCR; TCRdb holds only in-frame clones, not every one. The sample yields tens of thousands of clones, under 85% seen once. The sequences come from CD4+ T cells from PBMCs cultured without peptide, collected after COVID-19 vaccination. The source is a human donor who received a COVID-19 vaccine.

The chain is built from TRBV29-1 and TRBJ1-1; TRBD1 is a possible D gene (6 bases). This CDR3 contains 11 residues. Germline CDR1 and CDR2: SQVTM and ANQGSEA. The ends were cut back, 4 bases at V and 11 bases at J, with 14 bases in the middle. This CDR3 is CSVAGGGGAFF. The CDR3 DNA is TGCAGCGTTGCGGGGGGCGGTGGGGCTTTCTTT.

The chain couples TRBV6-6 to TRBJ1-3, with D perhaps matching TRBD1 (5 bases). The germline gives CDR1 MNHNY, CDR2 SVGAGI (reference sequence). V was cut by 2 bases and J by 0 bases, with 8 bases left in between. The CDR3 loop spans 15 amino acids. The DNA of the CDR3 is TGTGCCAGCAGTTACGGGACCCGCTCTGGAAACACCATATATTTT. Translating it yields CASSYGTRSGNTIYF.

V usage is TRBV5-5 and J usage is TRBJ1-1; 8 bases are a match to TRBD1. Losses at the gene ends were 2 bases for V and 10 bases for J; bases not matched to a gene: 7. The CDR3 loop spans 13 amino acids. Germline V lookup: CDR1 SGHKS, CDR2 YYEKEE (reference sequence). The CDR3 loop reads CASSFSGGTGAFF. The CDR3 nucleotides are TGTGCCAGCAGCTTTTCGGGGGGGACAGGAGCTTTCTTT.

The chain links TRBV7-2 to TRBJ2-2; perhaps TRBD2 as D (5 bases). Trimming removed 4 bases from V and 6 bases from J, with 9 bases in between. Looked up from germline, CDR1 is SGHTA and CDR2 is FQGNSA. The length of the CDR3 is 13 residues. The CDR3 bases are TGTGCCAGCAGCTCCCCGCGGGCCGGGGAGCTGTTTTTT. It yields the protein CASSSPRAGELFF.

This clone was seen only a few times. V usage is TRBV5-5 and J usage is TRBJ1-4; D is ambiguous. Germline CDR1 SGHKS, CDR2 YYEKEE (reference sequence). This CDR3 is built from 11 residues. Trimming stripped 0 bases from V and 8 bases from J, with 2 bases between. The CDR3 DNA reads TGTGCCAGCAGCTTGGAGGAAAAACTGTTTTTT. This sequence encodes CASSLEEKLFF. Full variable domain (rest looked up from reference TRBV5-5 and TRBJ1-4): DAGVTQSPTHLIKTRGQQVTLRCSPISGHKSVSWYQQVLGQGPQFIFQYYEKEERGRGNFPDRFSARQFPNYSSELNVNALLLGDSALYLCASSLEEKLFFGSGTQLSVL.

This rearrangement joins TRBV5-6 to TRBJ1-1; a weak D match, TRBD1 (6 bases). CDR1 and CDR2 (germline): SGHDT, YYEEEE. Trimming took off 3 bases at V and 1 base at J, with 13 bases between the two ends. There are 15 residues in the CDR3. CDR3 in amino acids: CASSYVLGANTEAFF. The CDR3 DNA sequence: TGTGCCAGCAGCTATGTACTGGGGGCGAACACTGAAGCTTTCTTT. The full variable domain, its missing parts supplied by reference TRBV5-6 and TRBJ1-1, is DAGVTQSPTHLIKTRGQQVTLRCSPKSGHDTVSWYQQALGQGPQFIFQYYEEEERQRGNFPDRFSGHQFPNYSSELNVNALLLGDSALYLCASSYVLGANTEAFFGQGTRLTVV.

This CDR3 reads CASSFNPGQGNYGYTF. The CDR3 DNA follows: TGTGCCAGCAGTTTCAACCCGGGACAGGGCAACTATGGCTACACCTTC. The genes are TRBV27 and TRBJ1-2, with 9 bases fitting TRBD1. The ends lost 3 bases at V and 2 bases at J; junction bases unmatched: 7. Germline values: CDR1 MNHEY, CDR2 SMNVEV (reference sequence). This CDR3 is built from 16 residues.

This clone occurred a few times. The chain is built from TRBV29-1 and TRBJ2-2, with TRBD1 as a possible D gene (5 bases). CDR1 is SQVTM, CDR2 ANQGSEA, per germline. The CDR3 is made up of 13 amino acids. Trimming left V 6 bases short and J 7 bases short, with 15 bases between. CDR3 amino acids: CSVFQGWNGELFF. Here the CDR3 DNA reads TGCAGCGTGTTCCAGGGATGGAACGGGGAGCTGTTTTTT.

The chain is built from TRBV6-5 and TRBJ2-7; maybe TRBD1 (5 bases). The germline CDR1 and CDR2 sequences are MNHEY and SVGAGI. V was clipped by 6 bases and J by 6 bases, with 15 bases between them. The CDR3 is 13 residues long. Written as DNA, the CDR3 is TGTGCCAGCAGGCGCAGGGTTGGTAGCGAGCAGTACTTC. Residues: CASRRRVGSEQYF.

The CDR3 loop reads CATTQAGGASNTEAFF. Written as DNA, the CDR3 is TGTGCCACCACCCAGGCGGGGGGCGCGAGTAACACTGAAGCTTTCTTT. This rearrangement joins TRBV9 to TRBJ1-1; the D gene is possibly TRBD1 (6 bases). The CDR3 totals 16 residues. Trimming stripped 9 bases from V and 2 bases from J, with 23 bases between. Germline CDR1 reads SGDLS; CDR2 reads YYNGEE.

This chain uses TRBV5-5 with TRBJ1-4; unclear D gene. The germline V gene encodes CDR1 SGHKS and CDR2 YYEKEE (reference sequence). CDR3 length: 15 amino acids. Deletions cut 3 bases from V and 0 bases from J, with 9 bases between. CDR3 sequence reads: CASSSLTATNEKLFF. Here the CDR3 DNA reads TGTGCCAGCAGCTCCCTGACTGCAACTAATGAAAAACTGTTTTTT.

CDR3 sequence: CASSYPGQNEKLFF. The CDR3 DNA reads TGTGCCAGCAGTTACCCAGGGCAGAATGAAAAACTGTTTTTT. V and J are TRBV6-5 and TRBJ1-4; D is perhaps TRBD1 (5 bases). From germline, CDR1 is MNHEY and CDR2 SVGAGI. CDR3 length equals 14 residues. V was cut by 2 bases and J by 5 bases, with 9 bases left in between.

The V and J genes are TRBV11-1 and TRBJ2-7, with D hard to call. V lost 3 bases to trimming and J lost 0 bases, with 9 bases between them. Germline V gene sequence: CDR1 SGHAT, CDR2 FQDESV (reference sequence). The CDR3 extends over 14 amino acids. The chain's CDR3 is CASSFRQSSYEQYF. As DNA, the CDR3 is TGTGCCAGCAGCTTTCGCCAGAGCTCCTACGAGCAGTACTTC.

The chain couples TRBV4-1 to TRBJ2-7; 12 bases map to TRBD2. This CDR3 has 18 amino acids. Trimming removed 1 base from V and 5 bases from J; junction bases left unmatched: 12. Per germline, CDR1 MGHRA and CDR2 YSYEKL. The CDR3 bases are TGCGCCAGCAGCCAAGCTCCAGTCCGGACTAGCGGGATAAACGAGCAGTACTTC. Amino acids: CASSQAPVRTSGINEQYF.

The chain couples TRBV18 to TRBJ1-5; D ambiguous. This CDR3 region has 13 residues. V lost 4 bases to trimming and J lost 5 bases, with 9 bases between them. Germline-derived CDR1 and CDR2 are KGHSH and LQKENI. The CDR3 sequence is CASSLHRDQPQHF. The CDR3 nucleotides are TGTGCCAGCTCACTACATCGAGATCAGCCCCAGCATTTT.

As for this clone: Distinct nucleotide sequences in the sample also encode this CDR3. The J gene is TRBJ1-2, the V gene TRBV3-1 (or the pseudogene TRBV3-2), with a weak D call TRBD1 (5 bases). This CDR3 region has 11 residues. Germline assignment: CDR1 LGHDT and CDR2 YNNKEL (reference sequence). V shed 4 bases and J shed 7 bases, with 7 bases lying between them. This CDR3 is CASSRGGGYTF. For the CDR3, the DNA is TGTGCCAGCAGCCGCGGGGGTGGCTACACCTTC.

The chain is built from TRBV30 and TRBJ1-2; perhaps TRBD1 as D (6 bases). CDR1 and CDR2 from the germline V gene are GTSNPN and SVGIG (reference sequence). V lost 5 bases, J lost 8 bases, and 18 bases lay in between. There are 13 residues in the CDR3. Written as DNA, the CDR3 is TGTGCCTGGGTTTATCCGGGAGACAGGGGCTACACCTTC. It translates to CAWVYPGDRGYTF.

This chain links TRBV27 with TRBJ1-6; D gene ambiguous. Germline V CDR1 and CDR2: MNHEY, SMNVEV (reference sequence). V was cut by 6 bases and J by 8 bases, with 8 bases left in between. This CDR3 comprises 12 residues. The CDR3 is CASSPGYSPLHF. The CDR3 DNA reads TGTGCCAGCAGCCCTGGTTATTCACCCCTCCACTTT.

This clone was found a few times. The J gene is TRBJ1-1, the V gene TRBV2; D gene unclear. CDR1 SNHLY and CDR2 FYNNEI come from the germline V gene. The germline V and J ends were trimmed by 6 bases and 1 base, with 6 bases remaining between them. The CDR3 runs to 12 residues. The CDR3 loop reads CASRRQNTEAFF. The CDR3 coding sequence is TGTGCCAGCAGGCGACAGAACACTGAAGCTTTCTTT.

The V gene is TRBV4-1, the J gene TRBJ1-4; D perhaps matches TRBD1 (5 bases). Germline V gene sequence: CDR1 MGHRA, CDR2 YSYEKL. Deletions cut 8 bases from V and 6 bases from J, with 19 bases between. The CDR3 consists of 15 residues. In nucleotides, the CDR3 is TGCGCCAGCCGCCCGGTGGGACTCATTTATGAAAAACTGTTTTTT. Amino acids: CASRPVGLIYEKLFF.

This clone was counted once. The genes are TRBV6-5 and TRBJ2-5, with D hard to call. Germline lookup yields CDR1 MNHEY and CDR2 SVGAGI. V was pared by 6 bases and J by 1 base, with 9 bases between. The CDR3 consists of 13 residues. CDR3 in amino acids: CASRFQPQETQYF. Written as DNA, the CDR3 is TGTGCCAGCAGGTTTCAACCCCAAGAGACCCAGTACTTC.

This sequence joins TRBV28 and TRBJ1-5; D not resolved. The CDR3 is 12 residues long. V was pared by 4 bases and J by 0 bases, with 1 base between. Germline CDR1 MDHEN, CDR2 SYDVKM. DNA for the CDR3: TGTGCCAGCAGTTATAGCAATCAGCCCCAGCATTTT. Its protein is CASSYSNQPQHF.